This T cell receptor (beta chain) was sequenced in a study of cytomegalovirus exposure and HLA in healthy donors (dated by TCRdb to about 2017). Some background on the complete study: In an earlier analysis of fewer than 750 of the donors, less than 350 Gb of sequence data and just under 120 million unique TCR beta sequences from roughly 200 million T cells were reported. Approximately 300 gigabases of sequencing data and about 92 million unique TCR sequences made up an early release that covered under 750 HLA-typed donors. Among the roughly 380 genotyped donors, around 81% belonged to the genetic ancestry cluster associated with self-reported Caucasian donors. The aim of the study was to test whether cataloging public T cell receptors could identify signatures of past pathogen exposure. The T cell repertoires of 666 subjects were profiled by immunosequencing and related to cytomegalovirus serostatus. Besides the first cohort of about 730 subjects, a separate validation cohort made up of roughly 130 different subjects was used. To predict cytomegalovirus infection status, the study combined high-throughput TCR immunosequencing, statistical association of individual TCRs with disease status, and machine learning. A later analysis re-examined previously published TCR beta repertoires from more than 550 donors and added high-resolution HLA genotyping to investigate patterns of TCR occurrence. The later analysis used no new phenotypic data to find candidate immune exposures, relying instead on TCR beta sequences and their occurrence across donors. An earlier analysis of about 620 of the donors applied high-throughput TCR beta sequencing to assess whether each TCR beta V gene segment acted as functional or pseudogenic. Donor age, sex, ethnicity and CMV serostatus were compiled together with the repertoire data. In a later genetic analysis, genome-wide SNP genotypes for about 65% of the roughly 670 donors were used, and that subset was treated as a discovery cohort. Every discovery cohort repertoire had been produced on one sequencing platform. HLA typing included class I and class II loci at four-digit resolution. The number of donors typed differed by locus, with 629-630 for A, B, C, DRB1 and DQB1, about 500 for DQA1, approximately 570 for DPA1, and around 450 for DPB1. Roughly 5 DR-DQ haplotypes were handled as single units for association and clustering, since linkage in the cohort was strong. On average, around 200,000 unique TCR beta nucleotide sequences were sequenced per donor among a few hundred genotyped donors of the cohort, with around 19% of those sequences being non-productive.

The cohort comprised 710 or so healthy bone marrow donors. Cohort members were all nominally healthy when sampled, although unrecorded immune exposures were likely present. The donor tested CMV seronegative, placing the donor among the approximately 360 seronegative members of the cohort. Each donor provided a peripheral blood sample, and peripheral blood mononuclear cells were used for TCR beta sequencing. The Qiagen DNeasy Blood Extraction Kit was used to extract genomic DNA from the blood cell samples. The germline V gene sets CDR1 to SGHTA and CDR2 to FQGNSA. From cysteine to phenylalanine, the CDR3 is 16 amino acids long. The entry retains the CDR3 DNA only, 48 bases that are in frame from base 1. V is pruned by 5 bases and J by 4 bases, leaving 8 bases of the junction without a gene match. The library was prepared using the immunoSEQ multiplex PCR assay. The multiplex PCR relied on a mix of 60 forward primers for TCR Vbeta segments and 13 reverse primers for TCR Jbeta segments. The CDR3 region of rearranged TCR beta genes was amplified from genomic DNA with a multiplex PCR assay. The Illumina HiSeq System was used to sequence the amplified TCR beta libraries as 87-base-pair reads. In the original analysis: A later analysis tallied approximately 87 million unique TCR beta chains across the 660 or so repertoires, and about 12 million of those chains were shared by two or more donors. To remove PCR and sequencing errors, raw reads were error-corrected and collapsed into unique sequences using a nearest-neighbor algorithm that merged closely related sequences. To assign V, D and J gene segments, CDR3 sequences were aligned to IMGT reference sequences. For a sequence to be retained, at least a six-nucleotide match to both a V gene segment and a J gene segment was required. A rearrangement was called productive if the CDR3 had no stop codons and remained in frame with V and J, and every other rearrangement was called non-productive. CDR3 was defined according to IMGT convention as the region running from the second conserved V-encoded cysteine to the conserved J-encoded phenylalanine. In an earlier analysis of approximately 500 of the donors, sequences lacking an unambiguous match to a single V gene segment were excluded. In an earlier analysis of several hundred of the donors, a V segment was called functional when productive rearrangements were above 56.7%, and segregating when the standard deviation between donors exceeded 5%. A statistical classification framework was built for diagnosing cytomegalovirus status from the catalog of TCR beta chain sequences. V and J gene assignment, in a later analysis, came from comparing TCR nucleotide sequences with IMGT/GENE-DB human TR gene sequences. A later analysis assigned CDR3 sequences and most-parsimonious VDJ recombination scenarios with the TCRdist pipeline. In a later analysis, every TCR beta chain was defined by the combination of its CDR3 amino acid sequence and its V-gene family, and reads without a unique V-gene family were dropped. In a later analysis, several hundred highly shared, low-generation-probability nucleotide sequences were removed to address suspected cross-contamination and a sequencing artifact. In a later analysis, a clonal expansion index for each public chain was calculated from normalized within-repertoire ranks of inferred template counts. Generation probabilities in a later analysis came from a VDJ recombination model fitted to out-of-frame rearrangements, and those results were checked against IGoR. In a later analysis, TCR-TCR, TCR-HLA and TCR-CMV co-occurrence was scored with hypergeometric tests, and a repertoire-size bias correction was applied to TCR pairs. False discovery rates were estimated in a later analysis by permuting HLA or CMV assignments 20 times. In a later analysis, co-occurring TCRs were grouped using DBSCAN, with TCRdist sequence similarity added in when clustering inside HLA-allele-positive subsets. For co-occurrence clustering, repertoires with fewer than 30,000 or more than 120,000 public chains were excluded, along with four to six repertoires with anomalous nucleotide sharing. What TCRdb holds here is the immuneACCESS table cut down to in-frame rearrangements. Part of the clones is not present; checked against another copy, under half of the missing clones reflect an unresolved V gene, and the others are unexplained. For V, J and clone size, that table is used; D and trimming come from the DNA. The sample includes 90,000 to 150,000 clones, with 65% to 85% observed a single time. The biggest ten clones account for 0.24% of the sample.

Points the paper makes about the study in general: V-gene and J-gene trimming of TCR beta chains was associated with a missense DCLRE1C variant in a later genetic analysis, and the association was replicated in an independent cohort. Strong co-occurrence of HLA alleles, especially DR and DQ, made assigning TCR associations to individual alleles difficult. The authors suggested that the approach could potentially be extended to other disease states and immunological phenotypes. An earlier analysis of approximately 600 of the donors showed that most TCR beta V segments appeared in productive rearrangements either about 90% or about 30% of the time, which broadly matched IMGT annotations. A further reported finding was that TCR beta sequences accurately predicted the HLA-A and HLA-B alleles for most subjects in the first cohort. In a later analysis, the rate of TCR association differed among HLA loci, with DRB1 alleles having the most associated TCRs and HLA-C alleles having the fewest. A group of highly shared sequence variants was considered likely to be a technical artifact of the sequencing pipeline. This cohort had only TCR beta chains sequenced, and the lack of alpha or paired-chain data limited which features could be detected. According to a later analysis, parvovirus B19, influenza, CMV and Epstein-Barr virus appeared linked to several top co-occurrence clusters. In a later analysis, around 17,000 TCR beta sequences were associated with specific HLA alleles at a false discovery rate of 0.05. In a later analysis, most CMV-associated TCR beta chains were found to appear HLA-restricted, with HLA associations seemingly driven largely by CMV exposure. The presence/absence analyses assumed that sequencing depth was roughly uniform across donors, and that assumption may not be true. Some IMGT-functional V segments, including TRBV6-2 and TRBV6-3, could not be told apart with the 87-base-pair reads, so those segments were excluded. Compared with the approximately 710-donor mean, donors in an Asian-associated ancestry cluster had fewer N-insertions in productive TCRs, according to a later genetic analysis. Cytomegalovirus status was reported to be diagnosed by the classifier with high specificity and sensitivity in both the original and validation cohorts. Because some donors lacked HLA typing at each locus, the association tests relied only on the typed subset. The earlier analysis of 587 of the donors excluded some 15 rarely observed V segments, including chromosome 9 orphons, because counts were too low. Most TCR sequences were observed very rarely across donors, whereas some public TCRs were present in many individuals. Compared with equally common non-associated chains, HLA-associated TCR beta chains in a later analysis were more clonally expanded and had lower generation probabilities. Linkage disequilibrium might explain the correlated functional status among segregating V segments, but an unknown experimental factor could not be excluded. A total of fewer than 200 TCR beta chains were listed by the study as associated with cytomegalovirus. In vitro tests confirmed that three of the cytomegalovirus-associated TCR beta chains recognize cytomegalovirus antigens. CMV serostatus was the only immune exposure information available for the cohort.

Concerning this clone: Its specific antigen is unknown. Base qualities are not recorded, but no much larger clone differs from it by a single base.

The V gene is TRBV7-2 and the J gene is TRBJ2-2; TRBD1 agrees with 9 junctional bases. The sequenced sample was PBMCs. The clonotype originates from a man aged 45-65 years in good health and CMV-seronegative. The CDR3 region: CASSSPTGGGTGELFF. The DNA sequence follows: TGTGCCAGCAGCAGCCCGACAGGGGGAGGCACCGGGGAGCTGTTTTTT.